The T cell receptor (beta chain) described here comes from a study of blood T cell repertoires in COVID-19. Data came from immunoSEQ multiplex PCR; TCRdb stores just in-frame clones and leaves some out. This sample has 150,000 to 200,000 clones, with 70% to 90% found just once. Sample: peripheral blood. This clonotype originated in a man between 35 and 55 years old with active or convalescent COVID-19.

Here the CDR3 reads CASSFVRGTNEKLFF. As DNA, the CDR3 is TGTGCCAGCAGCTTTGTCCGGGGGACTAATGAAAAACTGTTTTTT. This chain joins TRBV5-6 and TRBJ1-4; TRBD1 is a possible D gene (5 bases). The CDR3 length is 15 residues. V was pared by 2 bases and J by 2 bases, with 10 bases between. Germline lookup yields CDR1 SGHDT and CDR2 YYEEEE.